This T cell receptor beta chain was sequenced in a study of blood T cell repertoires in COVID-19. Study-wide context: Samples came from the United States, Italy and Spain, spanning acute and convalescent COVID-19. Sample material is recorded as cDNA or gDNA derived from T cells, B-cell-depleted T cells, or PBMCs.

Germline assignment: CDR1 SGHNT and CDR2 YYREEE (reference sequence). There are 16 residues in the CDR3. V lost 4 bases, J lost 1 base, and 10 bases stayed unmatched. As originally analysed: Amplification from reference gene primers served as the basis for estimated nucleated cell counts. Libraries were prepared by immunoSEQ multiplex PCR; TCRdb keeps only in-frame clonotypes and omits some of them. The V and J calls and the clone size are those of that table, but D and trimming were determined from the DNA. Among 25,000 to 30,000 clones listed, 60% to 80% were seen once. Input material: peripheral blood. This clonotype originated in a boy aged 2-9 years with active or convalescent COVID-19. V and J are TRBV5-4 and TRBJ2-7; 8 bases are shared with TRBD2. This chain's CDR3 is CASSRGGGSQSYEQYF. CDR3 nucleotides: TGTGCCAGCAGCCGGGGCGGGGGGAGCCAATCCTACGAGCAGTACTTC.